The 28 T cell receptor beta chains given below trace back to one sample, sequenced in a study of blood T cells in healthy people across ages. A J-beta primer mix and a sample-barcoded 5' primer were used in a second PCR of about 7 to 12 cycles. Using its own MiXCR run on the 5' RACE reads, TCRdb lists one record per CDR3 protein. This table has 700,000 to 800,000 distinct CDR3 sequences, approximately 39% appearing once. Sequences were obtained from blood. The source is a woman aged 55-70 years in good health.

In regard to this clonotype: Given a much more abundant clone one base away, this may be a read error. This chain connects TRBV10-3 to TRBJ2-5; D call uncertain. The closer fit of TRBJ2-1 to the DNA end suggests the J call may be wrong. The germline V gene has CDR1 ENHRY and CDR2 SYGVKD. The CDR3 is 14 residues long. This CDR3 is CAISDEVVEETQFF. For the CDR3, the DNA is TGTGCCATCAGTGATGAGGTCGTAGAGGAGACCCAGTTCTTC.

The rearrangement links TRBV20-1 to TRBJ2-3; 7 nucleotides match TRBD1. Unmatched junction bases numbered 4, after V lost 7 bases and J lost 6 bases. CDR3 length: 11 amino acids. Germline CDR1 is DFQATT and CDR2 is SNEGSKA (reference sequence). The CDR3 loop reads CSGVRGDTQYF. Written as DNA, the CDR3 is TGCAGTGGGGTCAGGGGGGATACGCAGTATTTT.

V usage is TRBV7-9 and J usage is TRBJ2-7; D possibly matches TRBD1 or TRBD2 (5 bases each). Per the germline V gene, CDR1 is SEHNR and CDR2 is FQNEAQ (reference sequence). Between the trimmed V and J ends, which lost 5 bases and 7 bases, there was a span of 15 bases. The CDR3 loop spans 13 amino acids. The CDR3 nucleotides read TGTGCCAGCAGCCGTCGGGACGCCAATGAGCAGTACTTC. Translation: CASSRRDANEQYF.

The V call is TRBV4-1, the J call TRBJ2-3; the D gene could be TRBD1 or TRBD2 (5 bases each). CDR1 is MGHRA, CDR2 YSYEKL, per germline. The CDR3 is 15 amino acids. Trimming stripped 6 bases from V and 0 bases from J, with 13 bases between. CDR3 bases: TGCGCCAGCAGGGGGGACGGAACTAGCACAGATACGCAGTATTTT. Encoded protein: CASRGDGTSTDTQYF.

The rearrangement links TRBV20-1 to TRBJ2-1, with 10 bases aligning to TRBD2. The J call is doubtful: the DNA matches TRBJ2-7 better. Germline CDR1 reads DFQATT; CDR2 reads SNEGSKA (reference sequence). The CDR3 extends over 17 amino acids. The chain's CDR3 is CSARTSSGGNIYNEQYF. In nucleotides, the CDR3 is TGCAGTGCTAGAACATCTAGCGGGGGAAATATCTACAATGAGCAGTACTTC.

A few counts support this clonotype. This chain uses TRBV2 with TRBJ2-6, with TRBD2 identical over 9 bases. The trim removed 6 bases at V and 3 bases at J, leaving 6 bases unmatched. The CDR3 consists of 16 residues. Germline V CDR1 and CDR2: SNHLY, FYNNEI. The CDR3 here is CASRSSGVLGANVLTF. The CDR3 nucleotides are TGTGCCAGCAGGTCTAGCGGGGTCCTTGGGGCCAACGTCCTGACTTTC.

V gene TRBV20-1 combines with J gene TRBJ2-3, with D unresolved. The CDR3 length is 14 residues. Trimming pared 3 bases from V and 6 bases from J, leaving 16 bases between. Germline CDR1 is DFQATT and CDR2 is SNEGSKA (reference sequence). Here the CDR3 reads CSARPPPSMDTQYF. The CDR3, as DNA: TGCAGTGCTAGGCCCCCCCCATCTATGGATACGCAGTATTTT.

This clonotype was counted a few times. The genes are TRBV4-1 and TRBJ2-1, with TRBD2 identical over 12 bases. Germline V CDR1 and CDR2: MGHRA, YSYEKL. The CDR3 sequence is 16 residues long. V shed 3 bases, J shed 0 bases, and the junction held 0 bases outside the gene matches. CDR3 in amino acids: CASSQGLAGSYNEQFF. The CDR3 DNA reads as TGCGCCAGCAGCCAGGGACTAGCGGGCTCCTACAATGAGCAGTTCTTC.

The chain combines TRBV20-1 with TRBJ2-5, with no clear D. Germline CDR1 reads DFQATT; CDR2 reads SNEGSKA (reference sequence). Between the trimmed V and J ends, which lost 7 bases and 7 bases, there was a span of 19 bases. This CDR3 has 13 residues. The CDR3 sequence: CSVPELTLGTQYF. CDR3 sequence (DNA): TGCAGTGTCCCTGAACTCACTTTGGGGACCCAGTACTTC.

This clonotype was detected a few times. The chain recombines TRBV6-1 with TRBJ1-4; D not resolved. CDR3 length: 14 residues. Per germline, CDR1 MNHNS and CDR2 SASEGT. The V gene lost 0 bases and the J gene lost 5 bases, with 7 bases spanning the gap. CDR3 in amino acids: CASSEAHGNEKLFF. The CDR3 DNA reads TGTGCCAGCAGTGAAGCCCACGGGAATGAAAAACTGTTTTTT.

Many counts were recorded for this clonotype. The chain employs TRBV10-3 and TRBJ2-6, with 8 bases lining up with TRBD1. Germline V gene sequence: CDR1 ENHRY, CDR2 SYGVKD. With V trimmed by 3 bases and J by 1 base, 11 bases remained unmatched. The CDR3 is 19 residues long. In DNA, the CDR3 is TGTGCCATCAGTGACAAGTCACAGGGGGGACATTCTGGGGCCAACGTCCTGACTTTC. Its protein is CAISDKSQGGHSGANVLTF.

Notes on this clonotype: The junction and the germline gene differ at one end; a read error may be behind it. This chain links TRBV25-1 with TRBJ2-7; D is perhaps TRBD1 (5 bases). The CDR3 totals 14 residues. Per germline, CDR1 MGHDK and CDR2 SYGVNS. CDR3 protein: CACRSTLSRDEQYF. CDR3 in DNA: TGTGCCTGCAGGTCTACCCTTTCCAGGGATGAGCAGTACTTC.

This clonotype showed up just a few times. The chain combines TRBV13 with TRBJ2-7; the match to TRBD1 covers 8 bases. This CDR3 has 13 residues. After removal of 5 bases from V and 6 bases from J, the junction contained 6 bases not matched to a gene. Germline V CDR1 and CDR2: PRHDT, FYEKMQ (reference sequence). The CDR3 DNA reads TGTGCCAGCAGCCTGGACAGGGTTGGCGAGCAGTACTTC. Translation gives CASSLDRVGEQYF.

The CDR3 region has the DNA TGTGCCAGCAGCCCACTTGGGGAGTGGGCCAAAAACATTCAGTACTTC. Protein sequence: CASSPLGEWAKNIQYF. V is TRBV13 and J is TRBJ2-4, with D possibly matching TRBD2 (5 bases). This CDR3 is 16 amino acids long. V was clipped by 5 bases and J by 1 base, with 15 bases between them. CDR1 is PRHDT and CDR2 is FYEKMQ in the germline V gene (reference sequence).

The table lists this clonotype with many counts. The chain uses TRBV12-3 or TRBV12-4 and TRBJ2-6; D unresolved. V was clipped by 7 bases and J by 0 bases, with 10 bases between them. The CDR3 consists of 15 residues. The CDR3, as DNA: TGTGCCAGCAACCCCACGCTCTCTGGGGCCAACGTCCTGACTTTC. This translates into CASNPTLSGANVLTF.

About this clonotype: Its ends do not fully match the called genes, so a read error is possible. In DNA form, the CDR3 reads TGTACCAGCAGCCAAGGGGGCGGGGTTCCGCAGTACTTC. Protein sequence: CTSSQGGGVPQYF. The chain uses TRBV3-1 and TRBJ2-7; maybe TRBD1 (7 bases). Germline CDR1 reads LGHDT; CDR2 reads YNNKEL (reference sequence). This CDR3 is 13 amino acids long.

This clonotype was detected a few times. The CDR3 nucleotides read TGTGCCAGCAGCCTCGGACTGCCCACAGATACGCAGTATTTT. This encodes CASSLGLPTDTQYF. The rearrangement uses TRBV7-9 and TRBJ2-3; possibly TRBD2 for D (5 bases). V gave up 5 bases and J gave up 2 bases, with 11 bases separating them. Germline lookup yields CDR1 SEHNR and CDR2 FQNEAQ (reference sequence). This CDR3 spans 14 amino acids.

The chain has TRBV5-5 and TRBJ2-6; no clear D. CDR1 is SGHKS and CDR2 is YYEKEE in the germline V gene (reference sequence). V lost 2 bases to trimming and J lost 0 bases, with 15 bases between them. The length of the CDR3 is 18 residues. The CDR3 sequence: CASSFPDENHSGANVLTF. CDR3 in DNA: TGTGCCAGCAGCTTTCCTGACGAAAATCACTCTGGGGCCAACGTCCTGACTTTC.

This chain connects TRBV4-2 to TRBJ2-3, with D possibly TRBD2 on 6 matching bases. CDR1 and CDR2 (germline): LGHNA, YNFKEQ. Trimming removed 3 bases from V and 1 base from J, with 14 bases in between. The CDR3 is made up of 16 amino acids. CDR3 region: CASSQGPERGTDTQYF. CDR3 nucleotide sequence: TGTGCCAGCAGCCAGGGCCCCGAGCGGGGCACAGATACGCAGTATTTT.

In this sample, this clonotype turned up a few times. This chain links TRBV4-2 with TRBJ1-1, with D tentatively TRBD1 (5 bases). This CDR3 is built from 14 residues. Germline V lookup: CDR1 LGHNA, CDR2 YNFKEQ. V lost 0 bases to trimming and J lost 5 bases, with 10 bases between them. CDR3 sequence: CASSQEGRGTEAFF. CDR3 coding DNA: TGTGCCAGCAGCCAAGAGGGGCGCGGGACTGAAGCTTTCTTT.

V and J are TRBV6-2 or TRBV6-3 and TRBJ2-5, with TRBD2 identical over 7 bases. The DNA end favors TRBJ2-7, so the J call may be wrong. Germline CDR1 and CDR2: MNHEY and SVGEGT. The CDR3 extends over 15 amino acids. CDR3 DNA: TGTGCCAGCAGTTTGATCGCTAGCGGAGCCTACGAGCAGTACTTC. Protein sequence: CASSLIASGAYEQYF.

This chain joins TRBV3-1 and TRBJ2-5; no reliable D call. The end of the DNA aligns better with TRBJ2-7, so the J call may be wrong. The CDR3 runs to 15 residues. In germline, CDR1 is LGHDT, CDR2 YNNKEL (reference sequence). CDR3 nucleotides: TGTGCCAGCAGCCCCCCCGGGCGGACCCCCTACGAGCAGTACTTC. Protein product: CASSPPGRTPYEQYF.

V gene TRBV2 combines with J gene TRBJ1-2; D not certain. The CDR3 is 14 amino acids. Germline CDR1 and CDR2: SNHLY and FYNNEI. Trimming shortened V by 4 bases and J by 3 bases, and 12 bases separated the two germline ends. CDR3 DNA sequence: TGTGCCAGCAGTGCGAATCGACATGACTATGGCTACACCTTC. Translated, it gives CASSANRHDYGYTF.

V gene TRBV25-1 combines with J gene TRBJ2-2, with D uncertain. The germline gives CDR1 MGHDK, CDR2 SYGVNS. This CDR3 contains 14 residues. V was shortened by 10 bases and J by 0 bases, with 12 bases between the two germline ends. For the CDR3, the DNA is TGTGCCACAGAGCCCCGATCGAACACCGGGGAGCTGTTTTTT. It codes for CATEPRSNTGELFF.

The genes are TRBV7-3 and TRBJ2-7; 10 nucleotides agree with TRBD1. The J call may be incorrect, as the DNA end agrees better with TRBJ2-5. Germline V lookup: CDR1 SGHTA, CDR2 FQGTGA. The CDR3 runs 18 residues. CDR3 protein: CASSLKGSGTGERGTQYF. CDR3 bases: TGTGCCAGCAGCTTAAAGGGCTCTGGGACAGGGGAACGAGGGACCCAGTACTTC.

The chain carries TRBV7-6 and TRBJ1-1; a possible D gene is TRBD1 (5 bases). The germline gives CDR1 SGHVS, CDR2 FNYEAQ. This CDR3 has 15 residues. With 5 bases removed from V and 1 base from J, the gap between germline ends came to 14 bases. The CDR3 bases are TGTGCCAGCAGCGCCACCGGGACGGGGAACACTGAAGCTTTCTTT. Protein product: CASSATGTGNTEAFF.

The genes are TRBV20-1 and TRBJ2-5; the D is unclear. V was pared by 6 bases and J by 5 bases, with 19 bases between. Germline CDR1 DFQATT, CDR2 SNEGSKA (reference sequence). CDR3 length: 14 residues. The CDR3 reads CSASIAVGGETQYF. The CDR3, as DNA: TGCAGTGCATCTATTGCGGTAGGCGGCGAGACCCAGTACTTC.

This clonotype was detected a few times. The rearrangement joins TRBV2 to TRBJ2-5, with 8 bases matching TRBD1. The CDR3 length is 15 residues. Germline assignment: CDR1 SNHLY and CDR2 FYNNEI. After removal of 5 bases from V and 5 bases from J, the junction contained 10 bases not matched to a gene. The CDR3 sequence is CASSSDRALGETQYF. The DNA for the CDR3 is TGTGCCAGCAGTTCGGACAGGGCGTTAGGGGAGACCCAGTACTTC. The full variable domain, rest sourced from reference TRBV2 and TRBJ2-5, is EPEVTQTPSHQVTQMGQEVILRCVPISNHLYFYWYRQILGQKVEFLVSFYNNEISEKSEIFDDQFSVERPDGSNFTLKIRSTKLEDSAMYFCASSSDRALGETQYFGPGTRLLVL.